Listed below are T cell receptor beta chains from one sample, sequenced in a study of blood T cell repertoires in COVID-19. The table came from immunoSEQ multiplex PCR; TCRdb's copy has only in-frame clones and leaves some out. The repertoire includes more than 40,000 clones, 86% of them detected once, and 2.5% to 3.5% sits in the top ten. Sequenced sample: PBMCs or T cells enriched from blood (not recorded which). These receptors all come from a woman in her 50s who had recovered from COVID-19. The conserved cysteine and the conserved F or W are not part of the CDR3 here. Fields, in order: J gene, V gene, clone size, D gene, CDR3 protein. D genes are given only for firm matches. Rows give clone size only sometimes, using once, few, many, or a class for an expanded clone.

>TRBJ2-1|TRBV7-8|.|.
ASSLTARLANEQF
>TRBJ1-2|TRBV28|once|.
ASTIGSPGDGYT
>TRBJ2-7|TRBV19|.|TRBD1
ASSIVGTGTYEQY
>TRBJ1-5|TRBV19|.|.
ASSSGRDQPQH
>TRBJ1-2|TRBV6-2/TRBV6-3|.|TRBD1
ASSYRSPTGPYGYT
>TRBJ2-3|TRBV14|once|.
ASSQDLSTRPTDTQY
>TRBJ2-7|TRBV2|few|.
ASSTHRSYEQY
>TRBJ1-2|TRBV6-1|.|TRBD1
ASSVTGLGINYGYT
>TRBJ1-4|TRBV7-9|few|TRBD1
ASSLKGAREKLF
>TRBJ1-3|TRBV4-2|few|.
ASSPGSGNTIY
>TRBJ2-7|TRBV19|.|.
ASSRGGEQY
>TRBJ2-4|TRBV7-8|few|TRBD1
ASSGAGTGAKNIQY
>TRBJ1-5|TRBV27|.|TRBD1
ASSLKAPQGASGQPQH
>TRBJ2-2|TRBV6-6|.|.
ASSGSTGELF
>TRBJ1-2|TRBV5-6|once|.
ASSQSREGYT
>TRBJ2-7|TRBV18|.|TRBD1
ASSDTQGINEQY
>TRBJ2-2|TRBV7-8|.|.
ASSLDAERKMNTGELF
>TRBJ2-1|TRBV3-1/TRBV3-2|.|TRBD1
ASSRKGTGNNEQF
>TRBJ1-1|TRBV6-5|.|.
ASSYSILANTEAF
>TRBJ2-5|TRBV4-2|few|TRBD2
ASSRTSGTEETQY
>TRBJ1-1|TRBV20-1|.|TRBD1
SASRTGGVEAF
>TRBJ1-3|TRBV12-3/TRBV12-4|.|TRBD1
ASRLTGGSTIY
>TRBJ2-7|TRBV27|.|.
ASSSAGGTGEQY